This TCR beta chain was recorded in a study of regulatory T cells in long-lasting Graves disease. This clonotype appeared many times. The time point denotes: newly diagnosed GD, antithyroid drugs for less than 3 months. Extracted RNA from PBMCs served as the source of the TCR library. Per American Thyroid Association guidelines, Graves' disease was diagnosed. Through Arm-PCR of CDR3 regions and iRepertoire HTBI primers, TCR beta libraries were built. MiXCR, run by TCRdb on the multiplex PCR reads, gives a single entry per CDR3 protein. This repertoire shows around 400,000 distinct CDR3 sequences, 15% found once; its top ten account for about 20%. CDR3 length: 14 amino acids. Germline CDR1 SEHNR, CDR2 FQNEAQ (reference sequence). V was pared by 1 base and J by 3 bases, with 7 bases between.

This sequence originates from a female donor with Graves disease. The chain is built from TRBV7-9 and TRBJ1-3, with D unresolved. The source material was peripheral blood mononuclear cells (PBMCs), sampled at new diagnosis, from a patient treated with antithyroid drugs. The CDR3 DNA sequence: TGTGCCAGCAGCTTAGACCTGGATGGAAACACCATATATTTT. Residues: CASSLDLDGNTIYF.